At least ten counts were recorded for the clone carrying this T cell receptor (beta chain). Its cognate antigen is unknown. The data belong to a study of CD8+CD57+ T cells in acquired aplastic anemia. Background on the study: DNA recovered from sorted CD4+ and CD8+ cells had a mean of approximately 3 ug.

General study results and limits: Some 28 sequences, all CD8+ CDR3, were shared between patients and controls. Patients did not significantly differ from controls in CD8+ Simpson's diversity.

TCR beta VDJ and CDR3 profiles were obtained from a genomic DNA template. TCRdb passed the reads through MiXCR, listing each CDR3 protein once. The sample includes roughly 300,000 distinct CDR3 sequences, 56% of them seen just once. V lost 0 bases, J lost 7 bases, and 10 bases lay in between. The CDR3 length is 14 residues. CDR1 and CDR2 (germline): GTSNPN, SVGIG (reference sequence). Sequencing used sorted CD4+, CD8+, or CD8+CD57+ T cells (not recorded which) from PBMCs. This sequence joins TRBV30 and TRBJ1-6; no firm D call. The receptor was derived from a human donor with severe aplastic anemia or a healthy control (not recorded which). CDR3 sequence reads: CAWSVSRGNSPLHF. CDR3 in DNA: TGTGCCTGGAGTGTTTCCCGCGGGAATTCACCCCTCCACTTT. Combining the CDR3 with reference TRBV30 and TRBJ1-6 gives the whole variable domain SQTIHQWPATLVQPVGSPLSLECTVEGTSNPNLYWYRQAAGRGLQLLFYSVGIGQISSEVPQNLSASRPQDRQFILSSKKLLLSDSGFYLCAWSVSRGNSPLHFGNGTRLTVT.